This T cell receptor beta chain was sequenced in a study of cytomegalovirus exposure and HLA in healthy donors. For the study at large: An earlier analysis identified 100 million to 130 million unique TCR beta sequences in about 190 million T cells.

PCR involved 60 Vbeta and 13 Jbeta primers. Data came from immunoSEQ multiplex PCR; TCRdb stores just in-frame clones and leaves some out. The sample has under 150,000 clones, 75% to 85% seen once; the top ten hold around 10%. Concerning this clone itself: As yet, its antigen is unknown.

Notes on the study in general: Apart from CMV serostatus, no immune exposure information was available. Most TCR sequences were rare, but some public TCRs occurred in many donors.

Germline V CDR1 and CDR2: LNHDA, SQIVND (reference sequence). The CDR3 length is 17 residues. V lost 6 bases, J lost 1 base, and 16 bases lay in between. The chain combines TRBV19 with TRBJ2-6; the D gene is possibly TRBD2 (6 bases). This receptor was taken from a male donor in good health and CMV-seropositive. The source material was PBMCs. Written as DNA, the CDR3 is TGTGCCAGTAGAAGGGATAGGAGGGGTTCTGGGGCCAACGTCCTGACTTTC. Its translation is CASRRDRRGSGANVLTF.